This TCR beta chain derives from a study of CD8 T cells in Susac syndrome. The CDR3 extends over 14 amino acids. CDR1 is SGHRS, CDR2 YFSETQ, per germline. The V segment lost 1 base and the J segment 5 bases; nucleotides outside the gene matches: 2. Study-wide results and caveats: The authors acknowledged that their TCR sequencing and HLA analysis involved a relatively small number of individuals.

TCR beta sequences were obtained from blood CD8+ and CD4+ T cells. Treatment-naive patients with stable or active relapsing-remitting disease served as multiple sclerosis controls. Random hexamers primed reverse transcription of about 0.45 to 1 ug RNA. TCR beta CDR3 was amplified by immunoSEQ multiplex PCR. This amplification extended across 54 Vbeta and 13 Jbeta segments. One entry per CDR3 protein results from TCRdb running MiXCR on the immunoSEQ multiplex PCR reads. The sample contains roughly 330,000 distinct CDR3 sequences, about 91% of which appear only once. As for this clonotype: What it binds is not known.

The rearrangement links TRBV5-1 to TRBJ2-1, with TRBD1 matching over 8 bases. The clonotype was recovered from a human donor with multiple sclerosis. Sequencing input: CD4+ T cells from PBMCs. CDR3 nucleotides: TGCGCCAGCAGCTTGAGGACAGGGCACAATGAGCAGTTCTTC. It is translated as CASSLRTGHNEQFF.